Following are 7 T cell receptor beta chains from one sample sequenced in a study of CD8+ T cells in alopecia areata. Once RNA had been extracted, it was reverse transcribed into cDNA to act as the sequencing template. Generated by immunoSEQ multiplex PCR, the TCRdb table keeps only in-frame clones and is missing some. The sample yields tens of thousands of clones, 70% to 80% seen once. Treatment described: oral pan-JAK inhibitor, 5-10 mg twice daily. The sequencing used CD8+ T cells sorted from blood, collected around week 42, from a patient treated with tofacitinib. The receptors shown here come from a human donor with alopecia areata.

The rearrangement joins TRBV14 to TRBJ1-2; D is possibly TRBD1 (5 bases). V was shortened by 2 bases and J by 3 bases, with 13 bases between the two germline ends. The germline V gene encodes CDR1 SGHDN and CDR2 FVKESK. This CDR3 has 15 residues. CDR3 coding DNA: TGTGCCAGCAGCCAAAGCCAGGGAGAGGACTATGGCTACACCTTC. It encodes CASSQSQGEDYGYTF.

The V call is TRBV10-2, the J call TRBJ1-1; D remains ambiguous. Germline CDR1 reads WSHSY; CDR2 reads SAAADI. The CDR3 is 15 amino acids. The V end was cut by 0 bases, the J end by 0 bases, with 8 bases between. CDR3 amino acids: CASSESPGVNTEAFF. The CDR3 coding sequence is TGCGCCAGCAGTGAGTCGCCAGGAGTGAACACTGAAGCTTTCTTT.

The V call is TRBV19, the J call TRBJ2-3, with D perhaps being TRBD1 or TRBD2 (5 bases each). V was clipped by 5 bases and J by 4 bases, with 10 bases between them. The CDR3 is 13 residues long. Germline V CDR1 and CDR2: LNHDA, SQIVND (reference sequence). The CDR3 sequence: CASSPGTADTQYF. The CDR3 bases are TGTGCCAGTAGTCCCGGGACCGCAGATACGCAGTATTTT.

This chain links TRBV4-3 with TRBJ1-1; D is unclear. The V and J ends lost 0 bases and 3 bases respectively, with 5 bases between them. Germline V lookup: CDR1 LGHNA, CDR2 YSLEER. This CDR3 comprises 13 residues. The CDR3 coding sequence is TGCGCCAGCAGCCAAGATCCGGACACTGAAGCTTTCTTT. It yields the protein CASSQDPDTEAFF.

The V gene is TRBV7-9, the J gene TRBJ1-6; a weak D match, TRBD1 (6 bases). The V gene's germline CDR1 is SEHNR and CDR2 FQNEAQ (reference sequence). Trimming left V 1 base short and J 7 bases short, with 17 bases between. This CDR3 contains 17 residues. CDR3 DNA sequence: TGTGCCAGCAGCTTAGGATTAAGGACAGCCGAAAATTCACCCCTCCACTTT. Its protein is CASSLGLRTAENSPLHF.

CDR3 coding DNA: TGCGCCAGCAGCCAAGACCCAGGACAGGGGGCGCGCTATGGCTACACCTTC. As protein: CASSQDPGQGARYGYTF. This sequence joins TRBV4-1 and TRBJ1-2; 11 nucleotides match TRBD1. The CDR3 is made up of 17 amino acids. V was pared by 0 bases and J by 4 bases, with 7 bases of the junction left unmatched. Germline V CDR1 and CDR2: MGHRA, YSYEKL.

The rearrangement joins TRBV19 to TRBJ1-5; weak D call: TRBD1 (5 bases). Germline lookup yields CDR1 LNHDA and CDR2 SQIVND (reference sequence). Trimming took 4 bases from V and 4 from J, leaving 14 bases between them. This CDR3 has 15 amino acids. CDR3 bases: TGTGCCAGTAGTACGTACGGGACGGTAAATCAGCCCCAGCATTTT. Translating it yields CASSTYGTVNQPQHF.